The clone carrying this TCR beta chain was counted at least ten times. What it recognizes is unknown. CDR3 length: 16 residues. Germline lookup yields CDR1 MNHEY and CDR2 SVGAGI. The ends were cut back, 2 bases at V and 1 base at J, with 11 bases in the middle. A universal primer site and UMIs were added as TCR cDNA was made by 5'RACE template switching. TCRdb called the 5' RACE reads again in MiXCR, with one record for every CDR3 protein. The sample has around 310,000 distinct CDR3 sequences; around 4.4% are singletons. These data come from a study of T cells after yellow fever vaccination. Findings of the study overall: From the bulk population, abundant clonotypes could contaminate and appear within FACS-sorted repertoires.

The J gene is TRBJ2-2, the V gene TRBV6-5; the D gene is possibly TRBD2 (6 bases). The starting material was PBMCs, obtained 15 days after the yellow fever booster vaccination. This TCR came from a man aged 18-30 years who received the YFV17D yellow fever vaccine. The CDR3: CASSYQTGENTGELFF. CDR3 nucleotide sequence: TGTGCCAGCAGTTACCAGACGGGGGAGAACACCGGGGAGCTGTTTTTT.